The TCR beta chain under discussion was sequenced for a study of identical twins. V lost 5 bases, J lost 0 bases, and 13 bases lay in between. Germline V gene sequence: CDR1 DFQATT, CDR2 SNEGSKA (reference sequence). CDR3 length: 15 amino acids. Unique molecular identifiers were present on cDNA, and template switching added a universal primer site. MiXCR, run by TCRdb on the 5' RACE reads, gives a single entry per CDR3 protein. The sample yields approximately 190,000 distinct CDR3 sequences, roughly 15% seen once. This clonotype was detected many times. A further study also used this sample, focusing on T cells expressing NK-cell markers. That report adds: It was still unclear whether expanded NKG2C+ T cell clones were HCMV specific.

Sequencing input: CD8+ T cells sorted from blood. This rearrangement joins TRBV20-1 to TRBJ2-2; possible D gene TRBD2, 5 bases. This TCR was sampled from a woman aged 18-35 years in good health. Here the CDR3 reads CSAPLAGTNTGELFF. The CDR3 nucleotides are TGCAGTGCTCCGCTGGCGGGCACGAACACCGGGGAGCTGTTTTTT.